The rows below give T cell receptor beta chains drawn from one sample of a study of T-cell memory formation after mild COVID-19. TCRdb independently ran MiXCR on the 5' RACE reads; one entry per CDR3 protein. The sample yields tens of thousands of distinct CDR3 sequences, around 16% seen once. Sequencing was carried out using PBMCs or a T cell subset sorted from them (not recorded which). Every receptor here comes from a man younger than 30 who had mild COVID-19 (a few samples of this study predate the infection). Cell type and time point are not known. Each CDR3 is given with its conserved first and last residue. Fields, in order: J gene, clone size, D gene, V gene, CDR3 DNA, CDR3 protein. The D gene is left open where the match is weak. Rows give clone size only sometimes, using once, few, many, or a class for an expanded clone.

J gene: TRBJ2-7; clone size: NA; D gene: TRBD1; V gene: TRBV7-8; CDR3 DNA: TGTGCCAGCAGCACGGGACAGCTCTACGAGCAGTACTTC; CDR3 protein: CASSTGQLYEQYF
J gene: TRBJ2-1; clone size: once; D gene: TRBD2; V gene: TRBV4-3; CDR3 DNA: TGCGCCAGCAGCCAAGATCAAGGCGGGGGGGCCGACTCCTACAATGAGCAGTTCTTC; CDR3 protein: CASSQDQGGGADSYNEQFF
J gene: TRBJ1-1; clone size: few; D gene: TRBD1; V gene: TRBV29-1; CDR3 DNA: TGCAGCGCAGGGGGGGTCGCGATGAACACTGAAGCTTTCTTT; CDR3 protein: CSAGGVAMNTEAFF
J gene: TRBJ2-5; clone size: few; D gene: TRBD2; V gene: TRBV7-3; CDR3 DNA: TGTGCCAGCAGCTCCGAAGCGGGGGCGCAAGAGACCCAGTACTTC; CDR3 protein: CASSSEAGAQETQYF
J gene: TRBJ1-1; clone size: few; D gene: TRBD1; V gene: TRBV20-1; CDR3 DNA: TGCAGTGCTAGAGATAGGGGGCTGGGTGCTGCTGAAGCTTTCTTT; CDR3 protein: CSARDRGLGAAEAFF
J gene: TRBJ1-5; clone size: few; D gene: NA; V gene: TRBV5-5; CDR3 DNA: TGTGCCAGCAGCTTGGTTCGCTTTGGCCAGCCCCAGCATTTT; CDR3 protein: CASSLVRFGQPQHF
J gene: TRBJ1-6; clone size: few; D gene: NA; V gene: TRBV4-2; CDR3 DNA: TGTGCCAGCAGCCAAGATGTTGCCAGCCGCAATTCACCCCTCCACTTT; CDR3 protein: CASSQDVASRNSPLHF
J gene: TRBJ2-5; clone size: NA; D gene: TRBD1; V gene: TRBV6-2/TRBV6-3; CDR3 DNA: TGTGCCAGCAGTTACCCTATCGGACAGGGAGGATGGGAGACCCAGTACTTC; CDR3 protein: CASSYPIGQGGWETQYF
J gene: TRBJ2-1; clone size: few; D gene: TRBD2; V gene: TRBV9; CDR3 DNA: TGTGCCAGCAGCCTTCTAGCGGGGGGGCGGAGGGAGCAGTTCTTC; CDR3 protein: CASSLLAGGRREQFF
J gene: TRBJ2-4; clone size: few; D gene: TRBD2; V gene: TRBV7-2; CDR3 DNA: TGTGCCAGCAGCGTCCCGTGGGAGGGCATTCAGTACTTC; CDR3 protein: CASSVPWEGIQYF